The 24 T cell receptor beta chains in this list originate from one sample, sequenced in a study of blood T cell repertoires in COVID-19. The data were produced by immunoSEQ multiplex PCR, yet TCRdb's version contains in-frame clones alone and is incomplete. Altogether about 250,000 clones are present, about 90% being singletons, with the ten largest covering roughly 3%. Sequenced input: peripheral blood. These receptor sequences come from a man younger than 35 with active or convalescent COVID-19.

The CDR3 here is CASRVARTYEQYF. CDR3 DNA: TGTGCCAGCAGGGTAGCGAGAACCTACGAGCAGTACTTC. V gene TRBV6-6 combines with J gene TRBJ2-7; TRBD2 might be the D (5 bases). From germline, CDR1 is MNHNY and CDR2 SVGAGI (reference sequence). This CDR3 contains 13 residues. The ends were cut back, 6 bases at V and 2 bases at J, with 11 bases in the middle.

In the case of this clone: This CDR3 is also generated by other DNA sequences in the sample. The V and J genes are TRBV29-1 and TRBJ1-2; 7 nucleotides line up with TRBD1. From germline, CDR1 is SQVTM and CDR2 ANQGSEA. This CDR3 is built from 12 residues. V gave up 2 bases and J gave up 5 bases; unmatched junction bases: 2. The CDR3 sequence: CSVEKGAYGYTF. The CDR3 nucleotides are TGCAGCGTTGAAAAGGGGGCTTATGGCTACACCTTC.

The rearrangement joins TRBV9 to TRBJ1-4; tentative D call: TRBD1 (5 bases). This CDR3 has 17 amino acids. V lost 0 bases, J lost 7 bases, and 19 bases lay in between. Per germline, CDR1 SGDLS and CDR2 YYNGEE. DNA of the CDR3: TGTGCCAGCAGCGTAGCCCCGGCTGGGGGAGGTAGTGAAAAACTGTTTTTT. Translated, it gives CASSVAPAGGGSEKLFF.

The V and J genes are TRBV6-1 and TRBJ1-1; D is unresolved. The CDR3 has 11 amino acids. The germline V gene has CDR1 MNHNS and CDR2 SASEGT. The germline V and J ends were trimmed by 2 bases and 7 bases, with 5 bases remaining between them. The CDR3 DNA sequence: TGTGCCAGCAGTGAATTCAATGAAGCTTTCTTT. Protein sequence: CASSEFNEAFF.

V gene TRBV15 combines with J gene TRBJ1-2, with 7 bases aligning to TRBD1. The CDR3 is 14 amino acids. CDR1 LNHNV and CDR2 YYDKDF come from the germline V gene (reference sequence). With V trimmed by 4 bases and J by 3 bases, 5 bases remained unmatched. Here the CDR3 DNA reads TGTGCCACCAGCACAGGGGGTGACTACTATGGCTACACCTTC. As protein: CATSTGGDYYGYTF.

V is TRBV5-1 and J is TRBJ2-3; tentative D call: TRBD1 (6 bases). Germline V gene lookup returns CDR1 SGHRS and CDR2 YFSETQ. Trimming took 3 bases from V and 7 from J, leaving 27 bases between them. The CDR3 extends over 18 amino acids. The CDR3 DNA reads as TGCGCCAGCAGCTATAACCCGTCCCGGACAGTGGGAACAAATACGCAGTATTTT. Protein product: CASSYNPSRTVGTNTQYF.

V is TRBV6-5 and J is TRBJ1-2, with D possibly being TRBD1 (6 bases). This CDR3 is built from 13 residues. The V end lost 10 bases, the J end lost 7 bases, and 19 bases lay between the germline ends. The germline gives CDR1 MNHEY, CDR2 SVGAGI. CDR3 nucleotide sequence: TGTGCCACCTCAGGGGCCACTACACCTGGCTACACCTTC. It translates to CATSGATTPGYTF.

CDR3 coding DNA: TGCAGTGCTAGTCTATTTCAGGGGATTAGCCCCTATAATTCACCCCTCCACTTT. Translated: CSASLFQGISPYNSPLHF. This chain connects TRBV20-1 to TRBJ1-6, with D perhaps matching TRBD1 (6 bases). V lost 3 bases, J lost 2 bases, and 20 bases lay in between. The CDR3 consists of 18 residues. CDR1 and CDR2 from the germline V gene are DFQATT and SNEGSKA (reference sequence).

This clone was observed a handful of times. The genes are TRBV5-4 and TRBJ1-4, with no clear D. Trimming shortened V by 4 bases and J by 4 bases, and 11 bases separated the two germline ends. The CDR3 totals 14 residues. Germline CDR1 reads SGHNT; CDR2 reads YYREEE (reference sequence). CDR3 in DNA: TGTGCCAGCAGCCTCATCGGGAGTAATGAAAAACTGTTTTTT. This encodes CASSLIGSNEKLFF.

The J gene is TRBJ2-3, the V gene TRBV19; 10 bases are shared with TRBD1. CDR3 size: 15 residues. V lost 6 bases to trimming and J lost 6 bases; unmatched junction nucleotides: 9. Germline CDR1 and CDR2: LNHDA and SQIVND (reference sequence). CDR3: CASRPGQGMGDTQYF. The DNA of the CDR3 is TGTGCCAGTAGGCCGGGACAGGGGATGGGCGATACGCAGTATTTT.

This rearrangement joins TRBV19 to TRBJ2-5; 10 bases match TRBD1. This CDR3 is 15 amino acids long. The junction had 6 bases not matched to a gene; V was cut back by 3 bases and J by 5 bases. Germline CDR1 is LNHDA and CDR2 is SQIVND (reference sequence). The CDR3 loop reads CASSIGGTGVETQYF. Written as DNA, the CDR3 is TGTGCCAGTAGTATCGGCGGGACAGGGGTCGAGACCCAGTACTTC.

The chain links TRBV5-1 to TRBJ2-7, with 7 bases lining up with TRBD2. The CDR3 has 14 residues. V dropped 5 bases and J dropped 0; count of bases not matched to a gene: 5. Looked up from germline, CDR1 is SGHRS and CDR2 is YFSETQ. The CDR3 region is CASRYGTTSYEQYF. CDR3 coding DNA: TGCGCCAGCAGGTACGGGACTACCTCCTACGAGCAGTACTTC.

The V gene is TRBV6-1, the J gene TRBJ2-2; 13 positions agree with TRBD2. Trimming cost V 4 bases and J 2 bases; bases outside gene matches: 7. CDR1 and CDR2 (germline): MNHNS, SASEGT. The CDR3 consists of 18 residues. The CDR3 spells CASSVQTSGRPNTGELFF. DNA of the CDR3: TGTGCCAGCAGTGTGCAGACTAGCGGGAGGCCTAACACCGGGGAGCTGTTTTTT.

The chain recombines TRBV30 with TRBJ1-1; 7 nucleotides line up with TRBD1. The CDR3 loop spans 18 amino acids. Germline V gives CDR1 GTSNPN, CDR2 SVGIG (reference sequence). Germline trimming cut 1 base from V and 10 bases from J; bases unmatched to any gene: 24. CDR3 DNA sequence: TGTGCCTGGAGTGGCGACAGGGCCGATAAATTGAACACTGAAGGAGCTTTCTTT. It translates to CAWSGDRADKLNTEGAFF. Full variable domain (remainder filled in from reference TRBV30 and TRBJ1-1): SQTIHQWPATLVQPVGSPLSLECTVEGTSNPNLYWYRQAAGRGLQLLFYSVGIGQISSEVPQNLSASRPQDRQFILSSKKLLLSDSGFYLCAWSGDRADKLNTEGAFFGQGTRLTVV.

V is TRBV4-3 and J is TRBJ1-1; D uncertain. Germline assignment: CDR1 LGHNA and CDR2 YSLEER. V was trimmed by 0 bases and J by 3 bases, leaving 5 bases between them. This CDR3 has 13 residues. The CDR3 sequence is CASSQDSYTEAFF. CDR3 nucleotide sequence: TGCGCCAGCAGCCAAGACTCGTACACTGAAGCTTTCTTT.

The chain links TRBV7-6 to TRBJ2-2, with 9 bases identical to TRBD2. The CDR3 length is 14 residues. CDR1 and CDR2 (germline): SGHVS, FNYEAQ. With V trimmed by 4 bases and J by 9 bases, 6 bases remained unmatched. The CDR3 nucleotides are TGTGCCAGCAGCTATAGGACTAGCGCTCGGGAGCTGTTTTTT. It yields the protein CASSYRTSARELFF.

The chain uses TRBV6-2 or TRBV6-3 and TRBJ2-1; 13 bases match TRBD2. V lost 5 bases, J lost 11 bases, and 9 bases stayed unmatched. From germline, CDR1 is MNHEY and CDR2 SVGEGT. This CDR3 contains 15 residues. The CDR3 DNA reads as TGTGCCAGCAGTGGACCGGGACTAGCGGGATCAAAGCAGTTCTTC. This encodes CASSGPGLAGSKQFF.

The chain employs TRBV28 and TRBJ1-5, with 7 bases identical to TRBD1. J was trimmed by 6 bases and V by 5 bases; bases with no gene match: 7. The CDR3 runs 14 residues. The germline CDR1 and CDR2 sequences are MDHEN and SYDVKM. CDR3 sequence: CASSPTGDGQPQHF. The CDR3, as DNA: TGTGCCAGCAGTCCAACAGGGGATGGTCAGCCCCAGCATTTT.

The J gene is TRBJ2-2, the V gene TRBV29-1; D perhaps matches TRBD2 (5 bases). The CDR3 runs 12 residues. CDR1 SQVTM and CDR2 ANQGSEA come from the germline V gene. V lost 3 bases, J lost 7 bases, and 9 bases lay in between. The CDR3 bases are TGCAGCGTTGATCACGAGGGCGGGGAGCTGTTTTTT. Protein product: CSVDHEGGELFF.

V usage is TRBV7-8 and J usage is TRBJ2-7, with 9 bases aligning to TRBD2. This CDR3 has 14 residues. The germline V gene encodes CDR1 SGHVS and CDR2 FQNEAQ. J was trimmed by 7 bases and V by 3 bases; bases with no gene match: 7. The CDR3 is CASSLIAGEGEQYF. The CDR3 DNA reads TGTGCCAGCAGCTTGATAGCGGGAGAGGGAGAGCAGTACTTC.

V gene TRBV27 combines with J gene TRBJ2-7, with TRBD2 as a possible D gene (5 bases). The CDR3 totals 14 residues. Germline assignment: CDR1 MNHEY and CDR2 SMNVEV (reference sequence). The V and J ends lost 4 bases and 2 bases respectively, with 12 bases between them. As DNA, the CDR3 is TGTGCCAGCAGTTCAGAGCTAGCTCCCTACGAGCAGTACTTC. It codes for CASSSELAPYEQYF.

CDR3 sequence: CASSLDRVSYGYTF. CDR3 DNA sequence: TGTGCCAGCAGCTTGGACAGGGTGAGCTATGGCTACACCTTC. The chain carries TRBV5-4 and TRBJ1-2, with a weak D call TRBD1 (6 bases). Germline V gene sequence: CDR1 SGHNT, CDR2 YYREEE (reference sequence). The CDR3 has 14 residues. V was shortened by 0 bases and J by 4 bases, with 10 bases between the two germline ends.

The rearrangement links TRBV27 to TRBJ2-7; TRBD2 agrees at 12 bases. The germline V gene encodes CDR1 MNHEY and CDR2 SMNVEV (reference sequence). This CDR3 region has 17 residues. The J segment lost 4 bases and the V segment lost 6 bases, leaving 13 bases of the junction unmatched. CDR3 amino acids: CASRGLGLAGSIYEQYF. DNA of the CDR3: TGTGCCAGCAGAGGCCTTGGACTAGCGGGATCGATTTACGAGCAGTACTTC.

The genes are TRBV19 and TRBJ1-2; 9 nucleotides line up with TRBD1. Trimming removed 3 bases from V and 4 bases from J; junction bases left unmatched: 3. The V gene's germline CDR1 is LNHDA and CDR2 SQIVND (reference sequence). The CDR3 runs to 14 residues. CDR3 DNA sequence: TGTGCCAGTAGTATCGCGGGACAGGGCTATGGCTACACCTTC. Its protein is CASSIAGQGYGYTF.